These 20 T cell receptor beta chains were sequenced from one sample in a study of blood T cell repertoires in COVID-19. The table came from immunoSEQ multiplex PCR; TCRdb's copy has only in-frame clones and leaves some out. The data hold more than 100,000 clones, with approximately 87% observed a single time. What was sequenced was peripheral blood. The receptors were sampled from a man between 45 and 60 years old with active COVID-19.

This clone was detected only a few times. The gene calls are TRBV5-6 and TRBJ2-7; D is unclear. The CDR3 is 12 residues long. The V end was cut by 4 bases, the J end by 0 bases, with 5 bases between. The germline V gene has CDR1 SGHDT and CDR2 YYEEEE. The CDR3 sequence is CASSLSSYEQYF. CDR3 nucleotide sequence: TGTGCCAGCAGCCTTAGCTCCTACGAGCAGTACTTC.

J is TRBJ2-5 and V is TRBV11-2; D is unclear. CDR1 is SGHAT, CDR2 FQNNGV, per germline. The V end was cut by 0 bases, the J end by 5 bases, with 13 bases between. This CDR3 is 15 amino acids long. The CDR3 DNA reads TGTGCCAGCAGCTTAGATAGCCTAGAGGTGGAGACCCAGTACTTC. Translating it yields CASSLDSLEVETQYF.

This chain joins TRBV5-1 and TRBJ2-5; D call uncertain. Germline V gene lookup returns CDR1 SGHRS and CDR2 YFSETQ. V was shortened by 0 bases and J by 0 bases, with 3 bases between the two germline ends. This CDR3 has 13 amino acids. In nucleotides, the CDR3 is TGCGCCAGCAGCTTGGCCTACCAAGAGACCCAGTACTTC. Translated, it gives CASSLAYQETQYF.

J is TRBJ1-5 and V is TRBV7-2; D remains ambiguous. Germline V gene sequence: CDR1 SGHTA, CDR2 FQGNSA. V was cut by 3 bases and J by 5 bases, with 20 bases left in between. The length of the CDR3 is 17 residues. The CDR3 region has the DNA TGTGCCAGCAGCTTGGGAGCCAGGCTGCGATATGATCAGCCCCAGCATTTT. Amino acid sequence: CASSLGARLRYDQPQHF.

The chain uses TRBV5-6 and TRBJ1-1, with TRBD1 matching over 7 bases. Losses at the gene ends were 0 bases for V and 8 bases for J; bases not matched to a gene: 4. Per germline, CDR1 SGHDT and CDR2 YYEEEE. CDR3 size: 13 residues. CDR3: CASSLAGTEEAFF. In DNA form, the CDR3 reads TGTGCCAGCAGCTTGGCCGGGACAGAGGAAGCTTTCTTT.

The chain links TRBV30 to TRBJ2-7; D is possibly TRBD1 or TRBD2 (5 bases each). CDR1 is GTSNPN, CDR2 SVGIG, per germline (reference sequence). CDR3 length equals 14 residues. Trimming cost V 8 bases and J 4 bases, with 21 bases left between them. CDR3 region: CAGGLGAFSYEQYF. CDR3 in DNA: TGTGCCGGGGGTTTAGGGGCGTTTAGTTACGAGCAGTACTTC. Full variable domain (missing parts from reference TRBV30 and TRBJ2-7): SQTIHQWPATLVQPVGSPLSLECTVEGTSNPNLYWYRQAAGRGLQLLFYSVGIGQISSEVPQNLSASRPQDRQFILSSKKLLLSDSGFYLCAGGLGAFSYEQYFGPGTRLTVT.

This chain links TRBV2 with TRBJ1-2, with 8 nucleotides matching TRBD1. Germline V gene data show CDR1 as SNHLY and CDR2 as FYNNEI. V lost 5 bases and J lost 8; bases outside the gene matches: 4. The length of the CDR3 is 12 residues. CDR3 loop: CASSTQGGGYTF. For the CDR3, the DNA is TGTGCCAGCAGTACACAGGGGGGAGGCTACACCTTC. Together with reference TRBV2 and TRBJ1-2, the CDR3 gives the full variable domain: EPEVTQTPSHQVTQMGQEVILRCVPISNHLYFYWYRQILGQKVEFLVSFYNNEISEKSEIFDDQFSVERPDGSNFTLKIRSTKLEDSAMYFCASSTQGGGYTFGSGTRLTVV.

The rearrangement joins TRBV7-6 to TRBJ2-1; 7 bases align to TRBD2. This CDR3 is 15 amino acids long. Trimming cost V 3 bases and J 0 bases; bases outside gene matches: 2. In germline, CDR1 is SGHVS, CDR2 FNYEAQ. Here the CDR3 reads CASSLGGYSYNEQFF. CDR3 sequence (DNA): TGTGCCAGCAGCTTGGGGGGGTACTCCTACAATGAGCAGTTCTTC.

The CDR3 nucleotides are TGCGCCAGCAGTCAGGGACTCTACACCGGGGAGCTGTTTTTT. Translating it yields CASSQGLYTGELFF. V gene TRBV4-1 combines with J gene TRBJ2-2, with D perhaps TRBD2 (6 bases). V was cut by 6 bases and J by 3 bases, with 11 bases left in between. The germline CDR1 and CDR2 sequences are MGHRA and YSYEKL. CDR3 length: 14 residues.

The chain couples TRBV1 to TRBJ2-7; TRBD2, as called in the table, went unchecked against the DNA. TRBV1 counts as a pseudogene. The length of the CDR3 is 20 residues. The CDR3 protein is CTSSHPKLAGPPPGVYEQYF. CDR3 in DNA: TGCACCAGCAGCCACCCGAAACTAGCGGGCCCTCCCCCAGGGGTTTACGAGCAGTACTTC.

The V call is TRBV27, the J call TRBJ2-2; no clear D gene. Germline-derived CDR1 and CDR2 are MNHEY and SMNVEV (reference sequence). The CDR3 has 12 amino acids. Deletions cut 4 bases from V and 8 bases from J, with 8 bases between. The DNA of the CDR3 is TGTGCCAGCAGTTACGGTTTGGGGGAGCTGTTTTTT. Translated, it gives CASSYGLGELFF.

V and J are TRBV7-9 and TRBJ2-3; D perhaps matches TRBD1 (6 bases). The CDR3 totals 15 residues. Germline CDR1 is SEHNR and CDR2 is FQNEAQ (reference sequence). The V end lost 5 bases, the J end lost 4 bases, and 16 bases lay between the germline ends. The DNA of the CDR3 is TGTGCCAGCAGCCCACAGGGAACAAGTTCAGATACGCAGTATTTT. Translated, it gives CASSPQGTSSDTQYF.

This chain connects TRBV6-2 or TRBV6-3 to TRBJ2-1, with D tentatively TRBD2 (6 bases). Looked up from germline, CDR1 is MNHEY and CDR2 is SVGEGT. The CDR3 runs 15 residues. V was shortened by 6 bases and J by 5 bases, with 17 bases between the two germline ends. The CDR3 bases are TGTGCCAGCAGCCCCCCCGGGGGACCCCACAATGAGCAGTTCTTC. Encoded protein: CASSPPGGPHNEQFF.

The CDR3 sequence is CASSQIAGGTDTQYF. As DNA, the CDR3 is TGCGCCAGCAGCCAAATTGCGGGGGGGACGGATACGCAGTATTTT. V is TRBV4-3 and J is TRBJ2-3, with TRBD2 matching over 9 bases. The J segment lost 6 bases and the V segment lost 2 bases, leaving 6 bases of the junction unmatched. The CDR3 extends over 15 amino acids. Germline V lookup: CDR1 LGHNA, CDR2 YSLEER.

The chain is built from TRBV9 and TRBJ2-2; D might be TRBD2 (5 bases). The germline V gene has CDR1 SGDLS and CDR2 YYNGEE. The length of the CDR3 is 14 residues. Deletions cut 0 bases from V and 5 bases from J, with 8 bases between. CDR3 DNA: TGTGCCAGCAGCGTAGTGGGAGTAACCGGGGAGCTGTTTTTT. Protein sequence: CASSVVGVTGELFF.

The chain is built from TRBV2 and TRBJ2-5; D gene ambiguous. The CDR3 runs 13 residues. The V end lost 7 bases, the J end lost 5 bases, and 14 bases lay between the germline ends. Germline V gene data show CDR1 as SNHLY and CDR2 as FYNNEI. The chain's CDR3 is CASTLPPRETQYF. The DNA of the CDR3 is TGTGCCAGCACCCTCCCCCCCCGGGAGACCCAGTACTTC.

The chain carries TRBV19 and TRBJ1-5; D uncertain. Germline CDR1 is LNHDA and CDR2 is SQIVND (reference sequence). The CDR3 runs 14 residues. V lost 6 bases to trimming and J lost 4 bases, with 13 bases between them. CDR3 sequence reads: CASSMNGVNQPQHF. The CDR3 nucleotides read TGTGCCAGTAGCATGAACGGGGTGAATCAGCCCCAGCATTTT.

The chain uses TRBV11-2 and TRBJ2-5; no definite D call. Trimming left V 1 base short and J 5 bases short, with 8 bases between. CDR1 SGHAT and CDR2 FQNNGV come from the germline V gene. CDR3 size: 13 residues. CDR3 bases: TGTGCCAGCAGCTTAGGGCATCGTGAGACCCAGTACTTC. Its translation: CASSLGHRETQYF.

The chain employs TRBV6-5 and TRBJ2-7; D perhaps matches TRBD1 (7 bases). The CDR3 has 15 amino acids. Germline V CDR1 and CDR2: MNHEY, SVGAGI. V dropped 6 bases and J dropped 4 bases, with 19 bases sitting between them. CDR3 sequence: CASSQAGTALYEQYF. DNA of the CDR3: TGTGCCAGCAGCCAGGCGGGGACAGCTTTATACGAGCAGTACTTC.

The V call is TRBV7-2, the J call TRBJ1-5, with 7 bases identical to TRBD1. Germline CDR1 is SGHTA and CDR2 is FQGNSA. Trimming took 3 bases from V and 6 from J; bases not matched to a gene: 8. This CDR3 comprises 15 residues. The CDR3 loop reads CASSFGAGGFQPQHF. The CDR3 coding sequence is TGTGCCAGCAGCTTCGGGGCAGGGGGGTTTCAGCCCCAGCATTTT. The whole variable domain, filled in from reference TRBV7-2 and TRBJ1-5, reads GAGVSQSPSNKVTEKGKDVELRCDPISGHTALYWYRQSLGQGLEFLIYFQGNSAPDKSGLPSDRFSAERTGGSVSTLTIQRTQQEDSAVYLCASSFGAGGFQPQHFGDGTRLSIL.